Below, 27 T cell receptor beta chains from the same sample are listed, as sequenced in a study of CD8 T cells in Susac syndrome. RNA amounts of about 0.5 to 1 ug underwent reverse transcription with random hexamers. TCRdb processed the immunoSEQ multiplex PCR reads anew with MiXCR; each CDR3 protein has one entry. Among 130,000 or so distinct CDR3 sequences listed, around 75% were seen once. Sequenced material: CD8+ T cells from PBMCs. These receptors were taken from a human donor with multiple sclerosis.

This clonotype was picked up a small number of times. The rearrangement uses TRBV11-2 and TRBJ2-7, with TRBD1 identical over 10 bases. The CDR3 is 15 amino acids. In germline, CDR1 is SGHAT, CDR2 FQNNGV. Trimming at V came to 3 bases and at J to 0 bases, leaving 2 bases not matched to a gene. The CDR3 nucleotides are TGTGCCAGCAGCTTTTGGACAGGGGGCTCCTACGAGCAGTACTTC. It specifies CASSFWTGGSYEQYF.

The chain has TRBV11-2 and TRBJ2-1, with 14 bases fitting TRBD2. With V trimmed by 7 bases and J by 9 bases, 11 bases remained unmatched. Per germline, CDR1 SGHAT and CDR2 FQNNGV. The CDR3 runs to 16 residues. The CDR3 DNA is TGTGCCAGCACCTCGGGACTAGCGGGAGTAATAGGTGAGCAGTTCTTC. This encodes CASTSGLAGVIGEQFF.

The gene calls are TRBV5-4 and TRBJ2-1; weak D call: TRBD2 (5 bases). Germline CDR1 reads SGHNT; CDR2 reads YYREEE (reference sequence). This CDR3 comprises 14 residues. Trimming removed 2 bases from V and 1 base from J, with 7 bases in between. This CDR3 is CASSFRDSYNEQFF. The CDR3 coding sequence is TGTGCCAGCAGCTTCCGGGATTCCTACAATGAGCAGTTCTTC.

CDR3 nucleotides: TGTGCCAGTAGTGTGGGACAGGGGGTTACCTACGAGCAGTACTTC. Protein product: CASSVGQGVTYEQYF. The chain carries TRBV19 and TRBJ2-7; 11 nucleotides line up with TRBD1. The junction had 5 bases not matched to a gene; V was cut back by 5 bases and J by 2 bases. The CDR3 consists of 15 residues. In germline, CDR1 is LNHDA, CDR2 SQIVND (reference sequence).

This chain uses TRBV2 with TRBJ2-1; 7 bases align to TRBD2. Germline CDR1 and CDR2: SNHLY and FYNNEI. The ends lost 4 bases at V and 5 bases at J; junction bases unmatched: 11. The CDR3 loop spans 16 amino acids. The CDR3 reads CASSVPGEGRDNEQFF. The CDR3 DNA follows: TGTGCCAGCAGTGTCCCCGGGGAGGGGCGCGACAATGAGCAGTTCTTC.

This clonotype showed up just once. This chain uses TRBV7-9 with TRBJ1-1; D gene uncertain. The V gene's germline CDR1 is SEHNR and CDR2 FQNEAQ (reference sequence). The CDR3 length is 14 residues. Trimming shortened V by 5 bases and J by 2 bases, and 12 bases separated the two germline ends. The chain's CDR3 is CASSLPVGNTEAFF. CDR3 DNA sequence: TGTGCCAGCAGCCTTCCTGTCGGAAACACTGAAGCTTTCTTT.

The J gene is TRBJ2-7, the V gene TRBV27; 9 nucleotides line up with TRBD2. Germline V CDR1 and CDR2: MNHEY, SMNVEV (reference sequence). With 5 bases clipped from V and 6 bases from J, the junction kept 8 bases outside the gene matches. The CDR3 runs to 14 residues. CDR3 nucleotides: TGTGCCAGCAGTCCCGGACTAGCGTTTGGCGAGCAGTACTTC. It codes for CASSPGLAFGEQYF.

The chain carries TRBV6-5 and TRBJ1-1; 7 bases are shared with TRBD1. Germline CDR1 reads MNHEY; CDR2 reads SVGAGI. The CDR3 is made up of 14 amino acids. The V and J ends lost 5 bases and 4 bases, in that order; junction bases with no gene match: 7. This CDR3 reads CASSHWTGSTEAFF. As DNA, the CDR3 is TGTGCCAGCAGTCACTGGACAGGTAGCACTGAAGCTTTCTTT.

The V call is TRBV11-2, the J call TRBJ2-3, with 7 bases fitting TRBD1. The V segment lost 1 base and the J segment 2 bases; nucleotides outside the gene matches: 15. The CDR3 spans 19 residues. CDR1 is SGHAT, CDR2 FQNNGV, per germline. This chain's CDR3 is CASSLGKAQGSLFTDTQYF. CDR3 nucleotide sequence: TGTGCCAGCAGCTTAGGCAAGGCACAGGGGAGTCTGTTCACAGATACGCAGTATTTT.

The rearrangement links TRBV6-1 to TRBJ1-2, with D hard to call. V lost 4 bases to trimming and J lost 4 bases, with 16 bases between them. This CDR3 spans 15 amino acids. Germline V gene data show CDR1 as MNHNS and CDR2 as SASEGT. The CDR3 coding sequence is TGTGCCAGCAGTGTGGGTCTCACGGCGGTCTATGGCTACACCTTC. Protein sequence: CASSVGLTAVYGYTF.

V usage is TRBV20-1 and J usage is TRBJ1-6; D unresolved. Trimming stripped 7 bases from V and 6 bases from J, with 19 bases between. Germline V gene sequence: CDR1 DFQATT, CDR2 SNEGSKA (reference sequence). The CDR3 has 15 amino acids. The CDR3 here is CSVQTRDPINSPLHF. In DNA, the CDR3 is TGCAGTGTCCAGACAAGGGATCCGATTAATTCACCCCTCCACTTT.

The V call is TRBV20-1, the J call TRBJ2-1; TRBD2 agrees at 9 bases. The CDR3 is made up of 15 amino acids. Germline V lookup: CDR1 DFQATT, CDR2 SNEGSKA (reference sequence). V dropped 0 bases and J dropped 6; count of bases not matched to a gene: 6. The CDR3 DNA reads TGCAGTGCTAGAGATCTAGCGGGATTCCGCAATGAGCAGTTCTTC. Translating gives CSARDLAGFRNEQFF.

V usage is TRBV12-3 or TRBV12-4 and J usage is TRBJ2-1; D is possibly TRBD2 (6 bases). Trimming took 3 bases from V and 7 from J, leaving 10 bases between them. The CDR3 contains 13 residues. The CDR3 region is CASSFNAGNEQFF. The DNA for the CDR3 is TGTGCCAGCAGTTTCAACGCGGGAAATGAGCAGTTCTTC.

The chain carries TRBV12-3 or TRBV12-4 and TRBJ2-7; no reliable D call. CDR3 length: 17 amino acids. The V end was cut by 5 bases, the J end by 0 bases, with 20 bases between. CDR3 in amino acids: CASSPPPGERDSYEQYF. The CDR3, as DNA: TGTGCCAGCAGTCCCCCCCCTGGGGAAAGGGACTCCTACGAGCAGTACTTC.

This chain joins TRBV28 and TRBJ1-2; TRBD1 might be the D (6 bases). CDR3 length: 14 residues. Germline V lookup: CDR1 MDHEN, CDR2 SYDVKM. V shed 4 bases and J shed 8 bases, with 17 bases lying between them. CDR3 amino acids: CASSSYTGIGGYTF. The CDR3 DNA is TGTGCCAGCAGTTCCTATACAGGGATCGGCGGCTACACCTTC.

The chain carries TRBV19 and TRBJ2-5; a weak D match, TRBD1 (5 bases). Germline CDR1 LNHDA, CDR2 SQIVND (reference sequence). Trimming removed 8 bases from V and 5 bases from J, with 21 bases in between. This CDR3 has 15 residues. Here the CDR3 reads CASERLIQGRETQYF. CDR3 nucleotide sequence: TGTGCCAGTGAGAGATTGATTCAGGGTCGGGAGACCCAGTACTTC.

The CDR3 loop reads CASSQVNTGTADTGELFF. DNA of the CDR3: TGTGCCAGCAGCCAAGTCAACACCGGGACAGCGGACACCGGGGAGCTGTTTTTT. The chain recombines TRBV3-1 with TRBJ2-2, with 7 bases lining up with TRBD1. The CDR3 has 18 residues. The J segment lost 3 bases and the V segment lost 1 base, leaving 11 bases of the junction unmatched. Germline CDR1 reads LGHDT; CDR2 reads YNNKEL (reference sequence).

The V gene is TRBV12-3 or TRBV12-4, the J gene TRBJ1-4, with D maybe TRBD1 (5 bases). This CDR3 is 14 amino acids long. V was pared by 5 bases and J by 8 bases, with 15 bases between. CDR3 bases: TGTGCCAGCAGTCCAAGTCTCCGGGGGGAAAAACTGTTTTTT. The encoded protein is CASSPSLRGEKLFF.

V is TRBV19 and J is TRBJ1-5; D ambiguous. Germline V gives CDR1 LNHDA, CDR2 SQIVND (reference sequence). This CDR3 is 15 amino acids long. V lost 1 base, J lost 0 bases, and 7 bases lay in between. The DNA of the CDR3 is TGTGCCAGTAGTATAGGGGATCATAGCAATCAGCCCCAGCATTTT. Its protein product is CASSIGDHSNQPQHF.

CDR3 in amino acids: CAWSDSTRQGIAKNIQYF. As DNA, the CDR3 is TGTGCCTGGAGTGATTCCACCCGACAGGGGATAGCCAAAAACATTCAGTACTTC. The chain uses TRBV30 and TRBJ2-4, with TRBD1 matching over 8 bases. This CDR3 is built from 18 residues. Germline lookup yields CDR1 GTSNPN and CDR2 SVGIG (reference sequence). With 1 base clipped from V and 0 bases from J, the junction kept 11 bases outside the gene matches. The variable domain in full, completed from reference TRBV30 and TRBJ2-4, reads SQTIHQWPATLVQPVGSPLSLECTVEGTSNPNLYWYRQAAGRGLQLLFYSVGIGQISSEVPQNLSASRPQDRQFILSSKKLLLSDSGFYLCAWSDSTRQGIAKNIQYFGAGTRLSVL.

This chain joins TRBV12-3 or TRBV12-4 and TRBJ1-2, with a weak D call TRBD1 (6 bases). V lost 1 base and J lost 4, with 16 bases in between. This CDR3 has 16 residues. CDR3 sequence: CASSLEGRGFPYGYTF. CDR3 DNA: TGTGCCAGCAGTTTAGAGGGCAGGGGTTTTCCCTATGGCTACACCTTC.

This sequence joins TRBV18 and TRBJ1-1, with D maybe TRBD1 (6 bases). Trimming stripped 3 bases from V and 1 base from J, with 15 bases between. The CDR3 is 16 residues long. Germline V lookup: CDR1 KGHSH, CDR2 LQKENI. CDR3 in DNA: TGTGCCAGCTCACCGAAACAGGGTGAGGGGAACACTGAAGCTTTCTTT. Its protein is CASSPKQGEGNTEAFF.

This chain uses TRBV27 with TRBJ2-1; 10 bases agree with TRBD1. V shed 5 bases, J shed 7 bases, and the junction held 8 bases outside the gene matches. The length of the CDR3 is 15 residues. Germline CDR1 MNHEY, CDR2 SMNVEV (reference sequence). The CDR3, as DNA: TGTGCCAGCAGTAACGACAGGGGGCTCAGGAATGAGCAGTTCTTC. It encodes CASSNDRGLRNEQFF.

In DNA, the CDR3 is TGTGCCAGCAGCTTGGCCCCGTACAATGAGCAGTTCTTC. Residues: CASSLAPYNEQFF. The genes are TRBV5-6 and TRBJ2-1; D ambiguous. From germline, CDR1 is SGHDT and CDR2 YYEEEE. The CDR3 spans 13 residues. Trimming removed 0 bases at V and 4 bases at J, with 5 bases between.

The chain combines TRBV4-1 with TRBJ2-7; no firm D call. The CDR3 length is 14 residues. The V gene's germline CDR1 is MGHRA and CDR2 YSYEKL. Trimming took off 0 bases at V and 0 bases at J, with 6 bases between the two ends. DNA of the CDR3: TGCGCCAGCAGCCAAGATGTGAGCTCCTACGAGCAGTACGTC. It encodes CASSQDVSSYEQYV.

V usage is TRBV6-5 and J usage is TRBJ1-1, with a tentative D call TRBD1 (6 bases). Germline loops: CDR1 MNHEY, CDR2 SVGAGI. The V end was cut by 0 bases, the J end by 0 bases, with 14 bases between. The CDR3 has 17 amino acids. The CDR3 DNA is TGTGCCAGCAGTTACTCTCTACCGGGGGGCCTGAACACTGAAGCTTTCTTT. This codes for CASSYSLPGGLNTEAFF.

The V gene is TRBV27, the J gene TRBJ1-3, with 7 positions matching TRBD1. CDR3 length: 15 amino acids. J lost 0 bases, V lost 3 bases, and 2 bases had no gene match. CDR1 is MNHEY and CDR2 is SMNVEV in the germline V gene (reference sequence). CDR3 in DNA: TGTGCCAGCAGTTTGACAGGGAACTCTGGAAACACCATATATTTT. It codes for CASSLTGNSGNTIYF.